The present T cell receptor (beta chain) was sequenced within a study of high-grade serous ovarian cancer treatment subgroups. There are 15 residues in the CDR3. The germline V and J ends were trimmed by 4 bases and 1 base, with 14 bases remaining between them. Germline V lookup: CDR1 LNHDA, CDR2 SQIVND (reference sequence). Clones were read by immunoSEQ multiplex PCR, and TCRdb kept only the in-frame ones, dropping some. The sample records around 15,000 clones, around 73% being singletons. The tumor samples were collected prior to definitive surgery or chemotherapy. This clone qualifies as medium-sized (0.01 to 0.1%).

Sequencing was done on a sample of tumor tissue. The source is a human donor with high-grade serous ovarian cancer. The chain links TRBV19 to TRBJ2-7, with D perhaps TRBD1 (5 bases). The CDR3 region is CASSKADTISYEQYF. In nucleotides, the CDR3 is TGTGCCAGTAGTAAGGCGGACACCATTTCCTACGAGCAGTACTTC.